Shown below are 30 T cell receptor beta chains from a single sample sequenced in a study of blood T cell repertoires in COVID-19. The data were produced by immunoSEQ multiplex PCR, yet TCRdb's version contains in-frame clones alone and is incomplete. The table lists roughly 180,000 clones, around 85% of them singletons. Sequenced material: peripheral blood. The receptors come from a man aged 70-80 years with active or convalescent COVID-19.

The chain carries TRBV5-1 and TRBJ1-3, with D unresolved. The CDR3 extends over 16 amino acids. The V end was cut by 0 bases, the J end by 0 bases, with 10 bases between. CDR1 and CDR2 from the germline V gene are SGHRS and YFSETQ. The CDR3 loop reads CASSLASVRSGNTIYF. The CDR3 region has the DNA TGCGCCAGCAGCTTGGCCTCAGTTCGCTCTGGAAACACCATATATTTT.

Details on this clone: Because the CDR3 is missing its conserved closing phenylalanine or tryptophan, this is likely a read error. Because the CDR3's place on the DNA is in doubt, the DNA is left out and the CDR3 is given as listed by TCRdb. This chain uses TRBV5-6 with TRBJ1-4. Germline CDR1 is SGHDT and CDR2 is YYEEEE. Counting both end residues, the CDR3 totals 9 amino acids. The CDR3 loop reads CASSSLDGV.

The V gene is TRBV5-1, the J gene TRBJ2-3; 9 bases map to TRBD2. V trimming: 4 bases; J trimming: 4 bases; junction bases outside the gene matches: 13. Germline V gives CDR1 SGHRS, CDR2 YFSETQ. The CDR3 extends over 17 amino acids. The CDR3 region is CASSPGLAGQRADTQYF. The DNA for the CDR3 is TGCGCCAGCAGCCCCGGCCTAGCGGGACAACGTGCAGATACGCAGTATTTT.

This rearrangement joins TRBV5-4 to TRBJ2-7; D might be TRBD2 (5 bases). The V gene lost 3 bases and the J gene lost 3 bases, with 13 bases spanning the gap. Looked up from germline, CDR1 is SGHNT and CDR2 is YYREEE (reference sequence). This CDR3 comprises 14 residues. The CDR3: CASSSSGRDYEQYF. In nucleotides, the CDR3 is TGTGCCAGCAGCTCCAGCGGACGGGACTACGAGCAGTACTTC.

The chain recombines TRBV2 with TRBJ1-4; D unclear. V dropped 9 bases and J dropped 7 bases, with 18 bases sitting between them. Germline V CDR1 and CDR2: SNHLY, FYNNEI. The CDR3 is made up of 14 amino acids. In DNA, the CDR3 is TGTGCCAGAAGTAGAGGGCAACCGAGTGAAAAACTGTTTTTT. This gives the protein CARSRGQPSEKLFF.

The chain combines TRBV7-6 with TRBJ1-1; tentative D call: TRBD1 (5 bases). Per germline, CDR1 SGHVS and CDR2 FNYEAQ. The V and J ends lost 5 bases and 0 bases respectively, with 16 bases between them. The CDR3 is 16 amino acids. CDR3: CASSQAAGGMNTEAFF. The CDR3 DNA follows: TGTGCCAGCAGCCAGGCCGCGGGGGGTATGAACACTGAAGCTTTCTTT. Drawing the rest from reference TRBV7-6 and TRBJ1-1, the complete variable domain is GAGVSQSPRYKVTKRGQDVALRCDPISGHVSLYWYRQALGQGPEFLTYFNYEAQQDKSGLPNDRFSAERPEGSISTLTIQRTEQRDSAMYRCASSQAAGGMNTEAFFGQGTRLTVV.

The CDR3 loop is CASSEPRGHNYNSPLHF. The CDR3 DNA follows: TGTGCCAGCAGTGAACCTAGGGGGCACAATTATAATTCACCCCTCCACTTT. The chain links TRBV6-1 to TRBJ1-6; 7 bases align to TRBD1. CDR1 and CDR2 from the germline V gene are MNHNS and SASEGT. This CDR3 has 17 amino acids. V lost 2 bases, J lost 4 bases, and 8 bases stayed unmatched.

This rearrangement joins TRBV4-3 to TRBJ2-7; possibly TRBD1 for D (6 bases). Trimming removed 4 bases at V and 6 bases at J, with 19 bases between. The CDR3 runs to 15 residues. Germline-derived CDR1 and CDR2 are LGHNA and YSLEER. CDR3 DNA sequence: TGCGCCAGCAGCCCCCGTGTCAGGGGCCCGTTCGAGCAGTACTTC. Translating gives CASSPRVRGPFEQYF.

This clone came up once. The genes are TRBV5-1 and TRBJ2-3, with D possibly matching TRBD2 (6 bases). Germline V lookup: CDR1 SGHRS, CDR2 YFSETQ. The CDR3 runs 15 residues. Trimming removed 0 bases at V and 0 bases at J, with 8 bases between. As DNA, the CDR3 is TGCGCCAGCAGCTTGGTAGGGACTAGCACAGATACGCAGTATTTT. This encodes CASSLVGTSTDTQYF.

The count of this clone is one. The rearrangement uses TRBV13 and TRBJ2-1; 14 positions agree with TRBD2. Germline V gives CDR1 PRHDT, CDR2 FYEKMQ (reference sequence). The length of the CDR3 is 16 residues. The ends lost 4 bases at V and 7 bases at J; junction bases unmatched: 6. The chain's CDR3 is CASSSGLAGVTNEQFF. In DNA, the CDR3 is TGTGCCAGCAGCTCGGGACTAGCGGGAGTAACGAATGAGCAGTTCTTC.

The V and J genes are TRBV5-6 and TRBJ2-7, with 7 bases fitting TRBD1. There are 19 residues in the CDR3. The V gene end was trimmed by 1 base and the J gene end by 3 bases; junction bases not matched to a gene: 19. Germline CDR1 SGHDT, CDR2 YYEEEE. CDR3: CASSLSDWGGQEHFYEQYF. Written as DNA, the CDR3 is TGTGCCAGCAGCTTGAGCGACTGGGGTGGACAGGAGCATTTCTACGAGCAGTACTTC. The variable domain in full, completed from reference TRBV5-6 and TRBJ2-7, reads DAGVTQSPTHLIKTRGQQVTLRCSPKSGHDTVSWYQQALGQGPQFIFQYYEEEERQRGNFPDRFSGHQFPNYSSELNVNALLLGDSALYLCASSLSDWGGQEHFYEQYFGPGTRLTVT.

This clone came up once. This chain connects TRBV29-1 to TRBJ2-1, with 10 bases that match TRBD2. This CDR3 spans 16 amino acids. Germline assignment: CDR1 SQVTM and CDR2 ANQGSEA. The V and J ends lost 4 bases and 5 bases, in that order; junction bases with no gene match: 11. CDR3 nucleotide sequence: TGCAGCGTTGTAGGGCTAGCGGGAGTTCAGCACAATGAGCAGTTCTTC. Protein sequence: CSVVGLAGVQHNEQFF.

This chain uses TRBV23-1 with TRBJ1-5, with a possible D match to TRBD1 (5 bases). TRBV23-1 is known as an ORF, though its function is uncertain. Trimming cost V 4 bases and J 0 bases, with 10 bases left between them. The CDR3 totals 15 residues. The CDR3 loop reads CASSPRQGSNQPQHF. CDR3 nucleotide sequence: TGCGCCAGCAGTCCTCGGCAGGGTAGCAATCAGCCCCAGCATTTT.

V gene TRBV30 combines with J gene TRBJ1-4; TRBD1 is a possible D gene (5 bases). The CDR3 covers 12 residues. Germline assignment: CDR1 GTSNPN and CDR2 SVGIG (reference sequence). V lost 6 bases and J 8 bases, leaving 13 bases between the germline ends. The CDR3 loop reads CACVGGTEKLFF. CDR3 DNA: TGTGCCTGTGTCGGGGGAACGGAAAAACTGTTTTTT.

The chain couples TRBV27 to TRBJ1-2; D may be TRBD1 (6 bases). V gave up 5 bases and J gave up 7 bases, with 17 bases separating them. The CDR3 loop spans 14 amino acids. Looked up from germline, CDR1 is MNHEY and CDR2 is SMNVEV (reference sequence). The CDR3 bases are TGTGCCAGCAGTCCCGAGGGGGGGCGAAGTGGCTACACCTTC. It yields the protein CASSPEGGRSGYTF.

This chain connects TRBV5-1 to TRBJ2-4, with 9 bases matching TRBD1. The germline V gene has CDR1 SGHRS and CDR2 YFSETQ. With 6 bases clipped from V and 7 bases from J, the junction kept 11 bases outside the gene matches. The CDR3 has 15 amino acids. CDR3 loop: CASTTGTGLDNIQYF. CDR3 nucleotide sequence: TGCGCCAGCACCACCGGGACAGGGCTCGATAACATTCAGTACTTC. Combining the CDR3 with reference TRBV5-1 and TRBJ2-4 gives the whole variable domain KAGVTQTPRYLIKTRGQQVTLSCSPISGHRSVSWYQQTPGQGLQFLFEYFSETQRNKGNFPGRFSGRQFSNSRSEMNVSTLELGDSALYLCASTTGTGLDNIQYFGAGTRLSVL.

CDR3 in amino acids: CASGRGGGYNSPLHF. In DNA form, the CDR3 reads TGTGCCAGCGGGAGGGGCGGGGGCTATAATTCACCCCTCCACTTT. The rearrangement uses TRBV2 and TRBJ1-6; possible D gene TRBD1, 5 bases. Germline lookup yields CDR1 SNHLY and CDR2 FYNNEI. This CDR3 spans 15 amino acids. Deletions cut 8 bases from V and 3 bases from J, with 14 bases between. The entire variable domain, with the rest obtained from reference TRBV2 and TRBJ1-6, is as follows: EPEVTQTPSHQVTQMGQEVILRCVPISNHLYFYWYRQILGQKVEFLVSFYNNEISEKSEIFDDQFSVERPDGSNFTLKIRSTKLEDSAMYFCASGRGGGYNSPLHFGNGTRLTVT.

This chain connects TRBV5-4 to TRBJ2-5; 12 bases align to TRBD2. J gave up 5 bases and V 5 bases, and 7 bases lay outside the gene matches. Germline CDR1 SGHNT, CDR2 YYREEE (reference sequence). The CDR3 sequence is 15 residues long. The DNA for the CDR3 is TGTGCCAGCAGTCTAGCGGGAGGGGGTGTGGAGACCCAGTACTTC. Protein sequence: CASSLAGGGVETQYF.

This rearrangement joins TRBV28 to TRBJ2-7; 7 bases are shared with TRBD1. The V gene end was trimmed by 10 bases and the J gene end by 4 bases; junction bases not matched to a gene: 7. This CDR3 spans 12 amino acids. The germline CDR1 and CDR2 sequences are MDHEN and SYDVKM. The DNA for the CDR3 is TGTGCCATCCGACAGGGCGTTTACGAGCAGTACTTC. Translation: CAIRQGVYEQYF.

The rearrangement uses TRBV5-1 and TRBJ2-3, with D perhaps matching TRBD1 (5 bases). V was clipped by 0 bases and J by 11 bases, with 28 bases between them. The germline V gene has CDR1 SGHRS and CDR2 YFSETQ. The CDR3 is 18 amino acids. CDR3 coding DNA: TGCGCCAGCAGCTTGGAAGACAGAGGTCCAACTAATGGCCAATGGCAGTATTTT. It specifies CASSLEDRGPTNGQWQYF.

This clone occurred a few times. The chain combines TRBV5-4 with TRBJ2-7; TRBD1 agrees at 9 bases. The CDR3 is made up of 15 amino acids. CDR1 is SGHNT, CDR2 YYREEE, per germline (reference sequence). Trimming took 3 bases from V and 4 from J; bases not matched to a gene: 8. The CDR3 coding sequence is TGTGCCAGCAGCTCAGGACGTGACAGGGGGTACGAGCAGTACTTC. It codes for CASSSGRDRGYEQYF.

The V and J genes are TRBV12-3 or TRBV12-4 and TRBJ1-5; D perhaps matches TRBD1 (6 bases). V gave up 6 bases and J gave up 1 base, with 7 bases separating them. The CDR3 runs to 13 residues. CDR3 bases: TGTGCCAGCAGGACAGGAAGCAATCAGCCCCAGCATTTT. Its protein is CASRTGSNQPQHF.

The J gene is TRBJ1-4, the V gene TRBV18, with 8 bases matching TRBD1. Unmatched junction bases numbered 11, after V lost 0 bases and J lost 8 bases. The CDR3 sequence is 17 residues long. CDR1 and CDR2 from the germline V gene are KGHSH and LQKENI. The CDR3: CASSPPSTGTGGEKLFF. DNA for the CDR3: TGTGCCAGCTCACCACCAAGTACCGGGACAGGAGGCGAAAAACTGTTTTTT.

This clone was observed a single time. This CDR3 is CSVEAGGTRNTEAFF. The CDR3 region has the DNA TGCAGCGTTGAAGCCGGAGGGACCAGAAACACTGAAGCTTTCTTT. The V and J genes are TRBV29-1 and TRBJ1-1; a possible D gene is TRBD1 (5 bases). This CDR3 contains 15 residues. V lost 1 base to trimming and J lost 2 bases, with 14 bases between them. Germline-derived CDR1 and CDR2 are SQVTM and ANQGSEA.

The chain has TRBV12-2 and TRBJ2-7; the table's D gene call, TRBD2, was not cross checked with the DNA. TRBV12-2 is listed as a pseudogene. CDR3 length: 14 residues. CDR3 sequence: CASRLSGEYYEQYF. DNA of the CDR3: TGTGCAAGTCGCTTATCGGGGGAATACTACGAGCAGTACTTC.

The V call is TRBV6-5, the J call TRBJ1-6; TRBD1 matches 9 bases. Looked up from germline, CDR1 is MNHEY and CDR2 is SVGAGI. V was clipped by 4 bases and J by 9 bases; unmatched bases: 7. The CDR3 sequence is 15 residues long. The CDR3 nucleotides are TGTGCCAGCAGTTCTTTGGACAGGGGAGGTTCACCCCTCCACTTT. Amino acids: CASSSLDRGGSPLHF.

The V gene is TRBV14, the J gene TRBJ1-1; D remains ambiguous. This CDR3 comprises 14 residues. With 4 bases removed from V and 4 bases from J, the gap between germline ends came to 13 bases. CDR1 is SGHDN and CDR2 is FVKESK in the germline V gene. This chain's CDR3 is CASSPGSDGTEAFF. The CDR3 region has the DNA TGTGCCAGCAGCCCGGGGTCAGACGGCACTGAAGCTTTCTTT. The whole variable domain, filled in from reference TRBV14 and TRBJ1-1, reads EAGVTQFPSHSVIEKGQTVTLRCDPISGHDNLYWYRRVMGKEIKFLLHFVKESKQDESGMPNNRFLAERTGGTYSTLKVQPAELEDSGVYFCASSPGSDGTEAFFGQGTRLTVV.

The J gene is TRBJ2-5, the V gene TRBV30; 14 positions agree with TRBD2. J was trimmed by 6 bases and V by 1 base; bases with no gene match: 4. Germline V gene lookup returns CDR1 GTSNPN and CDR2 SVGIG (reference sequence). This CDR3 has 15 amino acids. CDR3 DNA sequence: TGTGCCTGGAGTGGACTAGCGGGGGGGCCTCAGACCCAGTACTTC. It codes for CAWSGLAGGPQTQYF.

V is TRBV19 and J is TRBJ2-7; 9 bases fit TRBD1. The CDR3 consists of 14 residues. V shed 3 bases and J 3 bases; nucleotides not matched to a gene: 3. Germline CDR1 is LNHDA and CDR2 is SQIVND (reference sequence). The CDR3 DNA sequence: TGTGCCAGTAGTATGGGGACAGGGTTCTACGAGCAGTACTTC. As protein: CASSMGTGFYEQYF.

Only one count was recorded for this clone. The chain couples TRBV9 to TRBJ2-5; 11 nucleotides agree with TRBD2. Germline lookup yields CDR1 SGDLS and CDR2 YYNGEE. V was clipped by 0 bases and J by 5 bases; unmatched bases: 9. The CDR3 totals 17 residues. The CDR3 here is CASSVASSGGQGETQYF. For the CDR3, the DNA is TGTGCCAGCAGCGTAGCCTCTAGCGGGGGGCAGGGGGAGACCCAGTACTTC.